These 5 T cell receptor beta chains originate from one sample sequenced in a study of a mutant IDH1 vaccine in newly diagnosed glioma. No antigen has been assigned to these receptors. TCRdb's table, derived via immunoSEQ multiplex PCR, lists solely in-frame clones and lacks some. Among 40,000 to 45,000 clones listed, 82% were seen once. Time point indicated: week 47, end of study. All doses held 300 ug of mutant IDH1 20-mer peptide, with topical imiquimod. The material sequenced was PBMCs, taken from a glioma patient whose treatment included an IDH1 peptide vaccine. All receptors derive from a man aged 18 to 35 with glioma. Some clones in this sample may be carry-over from other donors' samples.

J is TRBJ2-4 and V is TRBV7-9; D remains ambiguous. The CDR3 length is 14 residues. Trimming shortened V by 0 bases and J by 1 base, and 4 bases separated the two germline ends. Germline CDR1 and CDR2: SEHNR and FQNEAQ (reference sequence). CDR3 sequence (DNA): TGTGCCAGCAGCTTAGCGGTGGCCAAAAACATTCAGTACTTC. Translation gives CASSLAVAKNIQYF.

This clone was detected once. J is TRBJ1-2 and V is TRBV30; the D gene is possibly TRBD1 (6 bases). Germline CDR1 and CDR2: GTSNPN and SVGIG (reference sequence). This CDR3 is 13 amino acids long. With 1 base removed from V and 6 bases from J, the gap between germline ends came to 12 bases. DNA for the CDR3: TGTGCCTGGAGTGGGGGGCCTGCGCATGGCTACACCTTC. It yields the protein CAWSGGPAHGYTF.

V and J are TRBV2 and TRBJ1-6, with D tentatively TRBD1 (5 bases). The CDR3 extends over 19 amino acids. The V end lost 8 bases, the J end lost 2 bases, and 25 bases lay between the germline ends. Germline assignment: CDR1 SNHLY and CDR2 FYNNEI. The CDR3 region has the DNA TGTGCCAGCTACCGGGACCTCCCAAAGAGGGTCCCCTATAATTCACCCCTCCACTTT. Its protein product is CASYRDLPKRVPYNSPLHF.

V usage is TRBV5-4 and J usage is TRBJ2-3; 9 bases align to TRBD1. The CDR3 runs 16 residues. Unmatched junction bases numbered 9, after V lost 4 bases and J lost 3 bases. The germline gives CDR1 SGHNT, CDR2 YYREEE (reference sequence). CDR3 region: CASSSLSGQGTDTQYF. In DNA, the CDR3 is TGTGCCAGCAGCAGCCTATCGGGACAGGGTACAGATACGCAGTATTTT.

Here the CDR3 DNA reads TGTGCCAGCAGCTTACTCAGACACTATGGCTACACCTTC. It is translated as CASSLLRHYGYTF. The V and J genes are TRBV11-2 and TRBJ1-2; no clear D. Germline loops: CDR1 SGHAT, CDR2 FQNNGV. Trimming shortened V by 2 bases and J by 3 bases, and 7 bases separated the two germline ends. The CDR3 spans 13 residues.